This T cell receptor (beta chain) stems from a study of blood T cell repertoires in COVID-19. Authors' methods: It was from reference gene primer amplification that nucleated cell counts were estimated. Clones were sequenced by immunoSEQ multiplex PCR, and TCRdb holds only the in-frame ones, with some missing. Clonal size and the V and J genes are those of that table, whereas D and trimming came from the DNA. In the table there are fewer than 150,000 clones, approximately 90% of which are singletons. V was shortened by 6 bases and J by 5 bases, with 16 bases between the two germline ends. Germline-derived CDR1 and CDR2 are LNHDA and SQIVND (reference sequence). The CDR3 has 15 amino acids.

The specimen was peripheral blood. The chain joins TRBV19 to TRBJ1-4; a weak D match, TRBD1 (5 bases). The sequence derives from a woman aged 40 to 50 with acute or convalescent COVID-19. The CDR3 spells CASRVLGSGNEKLFF. CDR3 coding DNA: TGTGCCAGTAGGGTCCTCGGCTCAGGGAATGAAAAACTGTTTTTT.